This T cell receptor beta chain emerged from a study of T cell responses to AZD1222 COVID-19 vaccine. Across the whole study: Second doses were pooled across both intervals (about 4 or about 12 weeks). Regarding the study as a whole: Donors were chiefly white British, with a greater number of females, and clonal diversity was perhaps underestimated. After two AZD1222 doses, spike-specific TCR breadth and depth rose versus day 0.

Produced via immunoSEQ multiplex PCR; TCRdb's table is partial and in-frame only. The table has roughly 140,000 clones, about nine tenths seen once. On this clone: Its target is not known.

The CDR3 totals 18 residues. The germline CDR1 and CDR2 sequences are SGHRS and YFSETQ. With 4 bases removed from V and 0 bases from J, the gap between germline ends came to 20 bases. V usage is TRBV5-1 and J usage is TRBJ1-3, with TRBD1 as a possible D gene (5 bases). The sequence was obtained from an adult in good health. The sequencing here drew on peripheral blood, taken on day 0 of AZD1222 vaccination. The CDR3 nucleotides read TGCGCCAGCAGCGGCAAGCTTCTACAGGACGTCTCTGGAAACACCATATATTTT. Amino acid sequence: CASSGKLLQDVSGNTIYF.